The entry below gives a single T cell receptor beta chain sequence along with its context. The specificity of this receptor is unknown. Within one base of it there is no much larger clone, and no base qualities were kept. The immunoSEQ Assay, a bias-controlled multiplex PCR, was used to amplify TCRbeta CDR3 regions from genomic DNA. Per the source publication's procedure: Within the assay, amplification of reference gene primers was used to estimate how many nucleated cells each sample contained. To quantify the absolute abundance of each unique TCRbeta CDR3 rearrangement, sequence reads were collapsed and filtered. For each sample, productive Simpson clonality was calculated as the square root of Simpson's diversity index across productive rearrangements. TCRdb retrieved this table from immuneACCESS and kept in-frame rearrangements only. Not all clones are present; in checked studies, unresolved V genes account for under half, and no reason is known for the remainder. D and trimming were read from the DNA, whereas the V and J calls and clone size are those reported in that table. The sample table records 90,000 to 120,000 clones; approximately 89% of these occur just once. The ten largest account for approximately 6.8% of the sample.

This entry is derived from a study of blood T cell repertoires in COVID-19 (dated by TCRdb to about 2020). The study in broad terms: The collaborator samples originated in the United States, Italy and Spain and spanned the acute and convalescent phases of COVID-19. The prospective study material was composed of cDNA or gDNA derived from T cells, B-cell-depleted T cells, or PBMCs. Deeply sampled blood TCRbeta repertoires from subjects exposed to, actively infected with, or recovered from COVID-19 were included in the dataset. The repertoires were made available in a free public database intended to serve as a resource for research on the immune response to SARS-CoV-2. The samples were drawn from two sources: the first 160 participants of the ongoing ImmuneRACE study, and fewer than 1,500 subjects contributed by 6 global collaborators. A de-identified subject ID, COVID-19 status, age in years and sex were almost always included in the sample metadata. HLA class I and class II types, where available, came from metadata supplied by the sample provider rather than from assay-based typing. Overall results and qualifications from the work: Clinical and demographic metadata were provided uncurated, with the amount varying by source and participant.

The germline V gene yields SNHLY for CDR1 and FYNNEI for CDR2. V loses 10 bases, J loses 0 bases, and the germline ends lie 13 bases apart. CDR3 length: 14 amino acids, cysteine to phenylalanine. Here the CDR3 DNA is all that survives: 42 bases in frame from base 1. Each collaborating institution followed its own protocols to collect whole blood in K2EDTA tubes. Collaborator samples were shipped for TCRbeta analysis as frozen whole blood, isolated PBMCs, or DNA extracted from either sample type. Sequencing was performed on peripheral blood. This chain is built from TRBV2 and TRBJ1-5; the D region possibly corresponds to TRBD1 (5 bases align). The TCR was taken from a man aged 50 to 59 with active or convalescent COVID-19. The CDR3 has the sequence CATSDSYSNQPQHF. The sequenced DNA: TGTGCCACCTCTGACAGTTATAGCAATCAGCCCCAGCATTTT.